The clone carrying this T cell receptor beta chain was recorded at least ten times. Antigen specificity is unknown. Trimming shortened V by 1 base and J by 5 bases, and 13 bases separated the two germline ends. The CDR3 runs 15 residues. The V gene's germline CDR1 is SGHDT and CDR2 YYEEEE. MiXCR, run by TCRdb on the 5' RACE reads, gives a single entry per CDR3 protein. The sample has a few hundred thousand distinct CDR3 sequences, approximately 10% seen once. This sample is drawn from a study of CD8 T cells in ankylosing spondylitis. Findings and limits, study-wide: Disease-linked clones were found to be CD8+ and relatively rare in peripheral blood.

Sequenced material: blood, either unsorted or a sorted T cell fraction (not recorded which). The origin of this receptor is a female donor with ankylosing spondylitis or in good health (not recorded which). The chain recombines TRBV5-6 with TRBJ1-5; a weak D match, TRBD1 (6 bases). As DNA, the CDR3 is TGTGCCAGCAGCTTGAGGGGGACAACTCATCAGCCCCAGCATTTT. This codes for CASSLRGTTHQPQHF. Using reference TRBV5-6 and TRBJ1-5 for the parts outside the CDR3, the full variable domain is DAGVTQSPTHLIKTRGQQVTLRCSPKSGHDTVSWYQQALGQGPQFIFQYYEEEERQRGNFPDRFSGHQFPNYSSELNVNALLLGDSALYLCASSLRGTTHQPQHFGDGTRLSIL.